This T cell receptor (beta chain) originates from a study of blood T cells in healthy people across ages. CDR1 MGHRA and CDR2 YSYEKL come from the germline V gene. This CDR3 region has 16 residues. Of note for this clonotype: One end of the junction does not line up with germline, which may come from a read error.

Alongside a J-beta primer mix, a sample-barcoded 5' primer served in a second PCR lasting roughly 6 to 11 cycles. TCRdb ran MiXCR on the 5' RACE reads and lists one entry per CDR3 protein. The table has some 790,000 distinct CDR3 sequences, 29% seen once; the top ten hold approximately 15%. This TCR came from a woman older than 75 in good health. The chain combines TRBV4-1 with TRBJ1-6; D is unresolved. The specimen was blood. The CDR3: CASSQEDRAYNSLLHF. DNA of the CDR3: TGCGCCAGCAGCCAAGAGGATCGGGCGTATAATTCACTCCTCCACTTT.